The following is a T cell receptor beta chain sequence with its context. This clonotype was seen only a few times. Its antigen remains undetermined. No per-base quality is available; no much larger clone lies one base away. Every donor in the study was a healthy Caucasian. Three pairs of female monozygotic twins, all aged 18 to 29 years, made up the twin cohort. Positive isolation kits from Invitrogen were used to isolate the CD4+ and CD8+ T cell populations. The sample comes from a study of identical twins (dated by TCRdb to the mid-2010s). Background for the entire study: To test whether fetal clonotypes persist, the study used deep sequencing on TCR alpha and beta repertoires from monozygotic twins, unrelated adults of various ages, and cord blood. To rule out contamination, the twin experiments were replicated at different times with different library preparation protocols.

Libraries were made using 5' RACE. The run used an Illumina HiSeq 2000. A universal primer binding site was introduced by template switching, and a unique molecular identifier was present in the final cDNA, enabling accurate counting of TCR cDNA molecules. Specific primers in the conserved constant-segment region were used to synthesize first-strand cDNA for TCR alpha and beta chains. To control for contamination, every cDNA library was double barcoded, receiving both a SMART-Mk sample barcode and Illumina barcodes. TruSeq adapter sequences and Illumina sample barcodes were added in two successive PCR steps. TCR alpha and beta cDNA libraries were sequenced on the Illumina HiSeq platform with custom primers. The published analysis was carried out like this. MiGEC was used to process raw reads and extract unique molecular identifiers, and MiXCR was used to find CDR3 positions. Recombination models were inferred per individual with the repgenHMM and IGoR tools using an EM algorithm. Shared clonotypes were analyzed with the tcR package in R, and sharing was normalized by the product of cloneset sizes. To study raw recombination without the effects of thymic and clonal selection, out-of-frame nonproductive sequences were analyzed. Through fastp at Q25 and MiXCR, TCRdb rebuilt clones from the public reads, retaining in-frame beta chains. Rows are combined by CDR3 protein, so each entry shows the most common genes and DNA. TCRdb, not the authors, supplied the V and J calls. The table for this sample lists about 530,000 distinct CDR3 sequences; more than 20% of them were counted only once. The ten most abundant clones make up 0.45% to 0.5% of the sample.

What the study reported, not specific to this receptor: Because the same donors could not be followed over many years, the conclusions depended on cross-sectional statistical analysis. In beta out-of-frame sequences, excess twin sharing was weaker, because having fewer shared sequences lowered the signal-to-noise ratio. Abundant cord blood beta clonotypes had fewer insertions, young adult naive repertoires showed a similar but weaker trend, and memory repertoires showed no such trend. In monozygotic twins, out-of-frame TCR alpha sharing was systematically underestimated by recombination models, although the models agreed with sharing between unrelated individuals. Out-of-frame TCR alpha sequences shared between twins showed an excess of low generation-probability sequences compared with coincidental sharing between unrelated individuals. Zero-insertion analyses could be partly confounded by invariant T cells such as MAIT and iNKT, although diverse VJ usage argued against such confounding for most clonotypes.

Separately, the same data were catalogued under a study of yellow fever vaccine responses in identical twins. The second study, in turn, reports: According to the authors, the vaccine-induced T cell response in identical twins seemed to be partly convergent and partly specific to each individual. Focusing on identical twins, the study followed the T cell clones that responded to the vaccine, and did so with precision.

Sequencing used CD4+ T cells sorted from blood. The receptor comes from a woman aged 18 to 35 in good health.

The CDR3 corresponds to CSARDWAASNQPQHF. The DNA sequence reads TGCAGTGCTAGAGATTGGGCAGCTAGCAATCAGCCCCAGCATTTT. The rearranged segments are TRBV20-1 and TRBJ1-5, with the D gene not clear enough to name. The CDR3 measures 15 amino acids from cysteine to phenylalanine. Of the read, only the CDR3 DNA is kept; its 45 bases are in frame from base 1. CDR1 and CDR2, looked up from the germline V gene (reference sequence), are DFQATT and SNEGSKA. V drops 0 bases and J drops 0 bases, leaving 9 bases in between.